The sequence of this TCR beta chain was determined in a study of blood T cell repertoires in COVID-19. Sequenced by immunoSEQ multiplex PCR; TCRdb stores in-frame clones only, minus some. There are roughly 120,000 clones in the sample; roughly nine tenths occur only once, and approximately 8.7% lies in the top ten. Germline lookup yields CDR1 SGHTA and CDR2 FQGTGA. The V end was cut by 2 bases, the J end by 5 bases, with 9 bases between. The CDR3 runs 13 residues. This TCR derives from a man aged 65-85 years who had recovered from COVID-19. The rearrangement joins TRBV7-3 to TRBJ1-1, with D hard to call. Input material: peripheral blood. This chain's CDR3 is CASSLEADTEAFF. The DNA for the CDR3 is TGTGCCAGCAGCTTAGAGGCAGATACTGAAGCTTTCTTT.